Listed here are 20 T cell receptor beta chains from one sample, sequenced in a study of spatial heterogeneity in lung cancer. Time point of the sample: sample taken at primary tumor resection. Unsorted whole RNA from tumor, nontumor lung or frozen PBMC underwent sequencing. One entry per CDR3 protein results from TCRdb running MiXCR on the 5' RACE reads. The data hold under 75,000 distinct CDR3 sequences, with 8% to 9% observed a single time. Specimen: PBMCs, collected at surgery. The receptors come from a female donor with early-stage non-small cell lung cancer.

The rearrangement joins TRBV6-5 to TRBJ2-5; D is possibly TRBD1 (6 bases). The CDR3 loop spans 13 amino acids. Trimming cost V 6 bases and J 5 bases, with 13 bases left between them. Germline V gene data show CDR1 as MNHEY and CDR2 as SVGAGI. The CDR3 DNA follows: TGTGCCAGCAGGAACAGGGAGCCGGAGACCCAGTACTTC. It translates to CASRNREPETQYF.

The chain is built from TRBV5-6 and TRBJ2-4, with 12 nucleotides matching TRBD1. CDR1 is SGHDT and CDR2 is YYEEEE in the germline V gene. The CDR3 spans 16 residues. With 5 bases clipped from V and 8 bases from J, the junction kept 11 bases outside the gene matches. The CDR3 protein is CASSRDRGRLQDIQYF. The DNA of the CDR3 is TGTGCCAGCAGTCGGGACAGGGGGCGACTCCAGGACATTCAGTACTTC.

This clonotype occurred once. V gene TRBV3-1 combines with J gene TRBJ2-1; D ambiguous. Deletions cut 1 base from V and 12 bases from J, with 10 bases between. This CDR3 has 12 amino acids. CDR1 and CDR2 from the germline V gene are LGHDT and YNNKEL (reference sequence). The CDR3 bases are TGTGCCAGCAGCCAAGGGCTAGTTGGGCAGTTCTTC. It is translated as CASSQGLVGQFF.

The rearrangement links TRBV28 to TRBJ1-4; TRBD1 might be the D (6 bases). Germline V lookup: CDR1 MDHEN, CDR2 SYDVKM. V lost 3 bases and J lost 0, with 14 bases in between. This CDR3 region has 17 residues. The CDR3: CASSLMGHRTTNEKLFF. For the CDR3, the DNA is TGTGCCAGCAGTTTGATGGGACACCGAACAACTAATGAAAAACTGTTTTTT.

This clonotype has a handful of counts. This sequence joins TRBV21-1 and TRBJ1-3. TRBV21-1 is termed a pseudogene. The CDR3 has 16 amino acids. The CDR3 DNA sequence: TGTGCCAGCAGCAAGCGGACGGATGACTCTGGAAACACCATATATTTT. Its protein is CASSKRTDDSGNTIYF.

This clonotype occurred a few times. At one boundary the junction diverges from the germline segment, which might be a read error. This chain connects TRBV7-6 to TRBJ2-7, with 10 bases identical to TRBD2. CDR1 and CDR2 (germline): SGHVS, FNYEAQ. The CDR3 runs 14 residues. In DNA form, the CDR3 reads TGTGCCAGCAGCCTAGCGGGAGTCGAAGACGAGCAGTACTTC. This sequence encodes CASSLAGVEDEQYF.

This clonotype was picked up many times. The chain joins TRBV3-1 to TRBJ2-1; 12 bases fit TRBD2. The germline gives CDR1 LGHDT, CDR2 YNNKEL (reference sequence). V lost 3 bases and J lost 10; bases outside the gene matches: 10. The CDR3 is made up of 16 amino acids. The CDR3 nucleotides read TGTGCCAGCAGCCATCCTAGCCTAGCGGGAGGGCCCGAGCAGTTCTTC. Translated: CASSHPSLAGGPEQFF.

This clonotype was detected only a few times. The V and J genes are TRBV27 and TRBJ2-1; weak D call: TRBD1 (5 bases). Per the germline V gene, CDR1 is MNHEY and CDR2 is SMNVEV (reference sequence). Trimming took off 3 bases at V and 4 bases at J, with 10 bases between the two ends. The CDR3 sequence is 14 residues long. The CDR3 sequence is CASSFLSGYNEQFF. CDR3 coding DNA: TGTGCCAGCAGTTTTCTCTCAGGGTACAATGAGCAGTTCTTC.

The V call is TRBV11-2, the J call TRBJ1-2; 9 nucleotides align to TRBD1. This CDR3 contains 16 residues. V lost 5 bases and J lost 8; bases outside the gene matches: 15. Germline CDR1 and CDR2: SGHAT and FQNNGV. The CDR3 loop reads CASSGTGKRRPGGYTF. The CDR3, as DNA: TGTGCCAGCAGCGGGACAGGGAAACGTCGGCCCGGCGGCTACACCTTC.

The chain employs TRBV25-1 and TRBJ2-5, with a tentative D call TRBD2 (5 bases). The CDR3 totals 12 residues. Between the trimmed V and J ends, which lost 6 bases and 7 bases, there was a span of 12 bases. CDR1 is MGHDK and CDR2 is SYGVNS in the germline V gene. The CDR3 spells CASRQSGGTQYF. Here the CDR3 DNA reads TGTGCCAGCAGGCAAAGTGGAGGGACCCAGTACTTC. Full variable domain (rest looked up from reference TRBV25-1 and TRBJ2-5): EADIYQTPRYLVIGTGKKITLECSQTMGHDKMYWYQQDPGMELHLIHYSYGVNSTEKGDLSSESTVSRIRTEHFPLTLESARPSHTSQYLCASRQSGGTQYFGPGTRLLVL.

There are a few counts of this clonotype. The gene calls are TRBV20-1 and TRBJ1-1, with D uncertain. The germline V gene has CDR1 DFQATT and CDR2 SNEGSKA (reference sequence). This CDR3 is built from 12 residues. The ends were cut back, 6 bases at V and 2 bases at J, with 10 bases in the middle. The CDR3 DNA reads TGCAGTGCCGAGGCGGGTAACACTGAAGCTTTCTTT. This encodes CSAEAGNTEAFF.

The gene calls are TRBV4-2 and TRBJ1-5; TRBD1 might be the D (5 bases). The V gene's germline CDR1 is LGHNA and CDR2 YNFKEQ. The CDR3 contains 15 residues. With 0 bases removed from V and 3 bases from J, the gap between germline ends came to 9 bases. The CDR3: CASSQDDSYNQPQHF. CDR3 DNA sequence: TGTGCCAGCAGCCAAGACGACAGCTACAATCAGCCCCAGCATTTT.

This clonotype was recorded at least ten times. The chain carries TRBV12-3 or TRBV12-4 and TRBJ1-1; D unclear. The V end was cut by 5 bases, the J end by 4 bases, with 14 bases between. The CDR3 spans 14 residues. The DNA for the CDR3 is TGTGCCAGCAGTCGGTTGCATCAGCCCACTGAAGCTTTCTTT. It encodes CASSRLHQPTEAFF.

This clonotype was seen a few times. The chain links TRBV27 to TRBJ1-1, with unresolved D. The CDR3 runs to 15 residues. Trimming cost V 1 base and J 4 bases, with 13 bases left between them. Germline assignment: CDR1 MNHEY and CDR2 SMNVEV (reference sequence). The CDR3 region has the DNA TGTGCCAGCAGTTTATATTCCTTTTTCGGCACTGAAGCTTTCTTT. Protein product: CASSLYSFFGTEAFF.

This clonotype was recorded at least ten times. The CDR3 bases are TGCAGCGTTTATGGCACCAAACGGGCTTTCTTT. The encoded protein is CSVYGTKRAFF. The V call is TRBV29-1, the J call TRBJ1-1, with D unresolved. This CDR3 has 11 amino acids. V was cut by 5 bases and J by 11 bases, with 15 bases left in between. The germline CDR1 and CDR2 sequences are SQVTM and ANQGSEA.

This clonotype was detected ten times or more. The chain combines TRBV5-1 with TRBJ2-5; D possibly corresponds to TRBD1 (6 bases). V gave up 7 bases and J gave up 5 bases, with 21 bases separating them. CDR1 SGHRS and CDR2 YFSETQ come from the germline V gene. The length of the CDR3 is 15 residues. This CDR3 reads CASGSGTSEVETQYF. DNA for the CDR3: TGCGCCAGCGGATCCGGGACATCGGAAGTGGAGACCCAGTACTTC. The full variable domain, rest sourced from reference TRBV5-1 and TRBJ2-5, is KAGVTQTPRYLIKTRGQQVTLSCSPISGHRSVSWYQQTPGQGLQFLFEYFSETQRNKGNFPGRFSGRQFSNSRSEMNVSTLELGDSALYLCASGSGTSEVETQYFGPGTRLLVL.

Only a few counts were recorded for this clonotype. DNA of the CDR3: TGTGCCAGCAGCCAAGCTGGGAGGCCGAACACTGAAGCTTTCTTT. It specifies CASSQAGRPNTEAFF. This chain joins TRBV3-1 and TRBJ1-1; D gene unclear. The germline V and J ends were trimmed by 1 base and 1 base, with 10 bases remaining between them. The CDR3 covers 15 residues. Per the germline V gene, CDR1 is LGHDT and CDR2 is YNNKEL (reference sequence).

This clonotype showed up just a few times. The chain has TRBV29-1 and TRBJ1-1; possible D gene TRBD1, 6 bases. V shed 0 bases and J shed 5 bases, with 13 bases lying between them. The CDR3 runs to 14 residues. Per germline, CDR1 SQVTM and CDR2 ANQGSEA. In nucleotides, the CDR3 is TGCAGCGTTGAAGAGGGGGGCGCGGGAACTGAAGCTTTCTTT. Amino acids: CSVEEGGAGTEAFF. The full variable domain, its missing parts supplied by reference TRBV29-1 and TRBJ1-1, is SAVISQKPSRDICQRGTSLTIQCQVDSQVTMMFWYRQQPGQSLTLIATANQGSEATYESGFVIDKFPISRPNLTFSTLTVSNMSPEDSSIYLCSVEEGGAGTEAFFGQGTRLTVV.

The sample holds many counts of this clonotype. V usage is TRBV10-3 and J usage is TRBJ2-3; D is ambiguous. This CDR3 contains 15 residues. Per germline, CDR1 ENHRY and CDR2 SYGVKD. V was trimmed by 10 bases and J by 3 bases, leaving 20 bases between them. CDR3: CATSLDLGPTDTQYF. The CDR3 region has the DNA TGTGCCACCTCCCTTGATCTTGGCCCGACAGATACGCAGTATTTT.

This clonotype was observed many times. The rearrangement joins TRBV7-8 to TRBJ1-6; tentatively, D is TRBD1 (6 bases). Germline CDR1 reads SGHVS; CDR2 reads FQNEAQ. There are 17 residues in the CDR3. Trimming cost V 5 bases and J 2 bases, with 16 bases left between them. The CDR3 spells CASSPAQGNAYNSPLHF. Here the CDR3 DNA reads TGTGCCAGCAGCCCCGCCCAGGGGAACGCCTATAATTCACCCCTCCACTTT.